This TCR beta chain was captured in a study of blood T cell repertoires in COVID-19. Assay used: immunoSEQ multiplex PCR; TCRdb lists only in-frame clones, some missing. This sample has around 63,000 clones; 65% to 80% occur once, and the top ten carry over 30%. This clone was seen more than once but under ten times. CDR3 length: 14 amino acids. Trimming stripped 4 bases from V and 7 bases from J, with 17 bases between. Looked up from germline, CDR1 is SGHNT and CDR2 is YYREEE (reference sequence). This sequence originates from a human donor in a cohort sampled during active COVID-19. The chain recombines TRBV5-4 with TRBJ1-2; weak D call: TRBD1 (6 bases). The material sequenced was peripheral blood. CDR3 loop: CASSNMGGARGYTF. CDR3 nucleotide sequence: TGTGCCAGCAGCAACATGGGGGGGGCGCGTGGCTACACCTTC.